These 30 T cell receptor beta chains were all obtained from the same sample, sequenced in a study of beta chain features in type 1 diabetes. What was sequenced were expressed TCRB transcripts, since all of the isolated RNA had been reverse transcribed. The table came from immunoSEQ multiplex PCR; TCRdb's copy has only in-frame clones and leaves some out. This table holds 500,000 to 800,000 clones, under 15% found once. Findings and caveats of the study: Shorter TCRB CDR3s, moderately but significantly so, were found in Type 1 diabetes patients in all four CD4+ subsets.

No antigens are known for them. Input material: naive CD4+ T cells from blood. The receptors derive from a man aged 25 to 45 with type 1 diabetes.

This clone was counted a few times. The V gene is TRBV23-1, the J gene TRBJ1-1; unclear D gene. TRBV23-1 is classed as an ORF, of uncertain function. The CDR3 runs 14 residues. Between the trimmed V and J ends, which lost 4 bases and 1 base, there was a span of 10 bases. CDR3 sequence (DNA): TGCGCCAGCAGTCCCTGGACGGGGAACACTGAAGCTTTCTTT. Translation gives CASSPWTGNTEAFF.

This clone was found a few times. V gene TRBV7-6 combines with J gene TRBJ1-3, with D possibly being TRBD1 (5 bases). Trimming took 6 bases from V and 0 from J, leaving 15 bases between them. This CDR3 spans 16 amino acids. Germline V gene data show CDR1 as SGHVS and CDR2 as FNYEAQ. CDR3 DNA sequence: TGTGCCAGCAGTTCGACCTGGGGGGGCTCTGGAAACACCATATATTTT. Translated, it gives CASSSTWGGSGNTIYF.

This clone occurred a few times. This rearrangement joins TRBV10-3 to TRBJ2-3; no clear D gene. The V gene's germline CDR1 is ENHRY and CDR2 SYGVKD. Trimming removed 7 bases from V and 6 bases from J, with 20 bases in between. This CDR3 has 15 residues. Written as DNA, the CDR3 is TGTGCCATCATGCCCGCCCAAAACACGGCTGATACGCAGTATTTT. Encoded protein: CAIMPAQNTADTQYF.

This clone was counted only a few times. V is TRBV4-2 and J is TRBJ1-4; 7 bases agree with TRBD1. This CDR3 is 14 amino acids long. V shed 6 bases, J shed 6 bases, and the junction held 7 bases outside the gene matches. CDR1 and CDR2 (germline): LGHNA, YNFKEQ. In nucleotides, the CDR3 is TGTGCCAGCAGAACTGACAGGGCGGATGAAAAACTGTTTTTT. Protein: CASRTDRADEKLFF.

This clone was seen only a few times. This chain uses TRBV7-2 with TRBJ1-2; D is unclear. V was cut by 2 bases and J by 5 bases, with 3 bases left in between. Germline-derived CDR1 and CDR2 are SGHTA and FQGNSA. The CDR3 spans 11 residues. Written as DNA, the CDR3 is TGTGCCAGCAGCTTAACATATGGCTACACCTTC. As protein: CASSLTYGYTF.

The J gene is TRBJ1-2, the V gene TRBV15; the D is unclear. V gave up 1 base and J gave up 8 bases, with 11 bases separating them. Germline V gene lookup returns CDR1 LNHNV and CDR2 YYDKDF (reference sequence). CDR3 size: 13 residues. The DNA for the CDR3 is TGTGCCACCAGCAGAGGAAGGGTAGGGGGCTACACCTTC. As protein: CATSRGRVGGYTF. Looking up the rest from reference TRBV15 and TRBJ1-2 gives the full variable domain: DAMVIQNPRYQVTQFGKPVTLSCSQTLNHNVMYWYQQKSSQAPKLLFHYYDKDFNNEADTPDNFQSRRPNTSFCFLDIRSPGLGDTAMYLCATSRGRVGGYTFGSGTRLTVV.

V usage is TRBV5-1 and J usage is TRBJ2-3, with D maybe TRBD2 (6 bases). The germline CDR1 and CDR2 sequences are SGHRS and YFSETQ. V lost 0 bases and J lost 2, with 16 bases in between. This CDR3 region has 17 residues. The CDR3 loop is CASSLAAGDSTTDTQYF. The CDR3 DNA is TGCGCCAGCAGCTTGGCAGCCGGGGACTCAACCACAGATACGCAGTATTTT.

In this sample, this clone turned up a few times. This rearrangement joins TRBV2 to TRBJ1-2; 7 bases agree with TRBD1. The germline gives CDR1 SNHLY, CDR2 FYNNEI. The CDR3 totals 17 residues. Trimming took 2 bases from V and 6 from J; bases not matched to a gene: 15. The CDR3 DNA sequence: TGTGCCAGCAGTGAAATTGGGTCGGCAGGGGGTATGCATGGCTACACCTTC. Amino acid sequence: CASSEIGSAGGMHGYTF.

In its sample, this clone was seen a few times. The chain combines TRBV30 with TRBJ2-6; TRBD1 aligns across 9 bases. V was clipped by 5 bases and J by 4 bases; unmatched bases: 3. This CDR3 has 14 amino acids. The germline V gene has CDR1 GTSNPN and CDR2 SVGIG (reference sequence). CDR3 coding DNA: TGTGCCTGGGGACAGGGGAGAGGGGCCAACGTCCTGACTTTC. It is translated as CAWGQGRGANVLTF. Full variable domain (rest looked up from reference TRBV30 and TRBJ2-6): SQTIHQWPATLVQPVGSPLSLECTVEGTSNPNLYWYRQAAGRGLQLLFYSVGIGQISSEVPQNLSASRPQDRQFILSSKKLLLSDSGFYLCAWGQGRGANVLTFGAGSRLTVL.

The CDR3 DNA is TGTGCCAGCAGCCCGAGGGGACCCGGTTTAGGTGGGGGGGTCGAAGAGCAGTACTTC. Its protein is CASSPRGPGLGGGVEEQYF. The chain couples TRBV9 to TRBJ2-7, with TRBD2 matching over 7 bases. V trimming: 4 bases; J trimming: 7 bases; junction bases outside the gene matches: 26. There are 19 residues in the CDR3. CDR1 is SGDLS and CDR2 is YYNGEE in the germline V gene.

This clone was found a few times. The chain is built from TRBV2 and TRBJ1-6; D is uncertain. Trimming left V 0 bases short and J 8 bases short, with 11 bases between. In germline, CDR1 is SNHLY, CDR2 FYNNEI. The length of the CDR3 is 15 residues. CDR3: CASSEAWANDSPLHF. CDR3 DNA: TGTGCCAGCAGTGAAGCGTGGGCGAATGATTCACCCCTCCACTTT.

This chain connects TRBV7-2 to TRBJ1-5; D unresolved. Germline V gives CDR1 SGHTA, CDR2 FQGNSA. V gave up 3 bases and J gave up 3 bases, with 12 bases separating them. The CDR3 has 15 residues. Written as DNA, the CDR3 is TGTGCCAGCAGCTTTACGTACGGCATCAATCAGCCCCAGCATTTT. Its translation is CASSFTYGINQPQHF.

The J gene is TRBJ2-2, the V gene TRBV6-9; TRBD1 might be the D (6 bases). This CDR3 is 14 amino acids long. In germline, CDR1 is MNHGY, CDR2 SVAAGI. V was pared by 11 bases and J by 3 bases, with 16 bases between. DNA for the CDR3: TGTGCCCCTTCCGGCGGACAGCACACCGGGGAGCTGTTTTTT. Translation gives CAPSGGQHTGELFF.

The CDR3 nucleotides are TGTGCCAGCAGTTCCGGGACTCCAGCGGGAGAGACCCAGTACTTC. Its translation is CASSSGTPAGETQYF. The rearrangement links TRBV9 to TRBJ2-5; D might be TRBD2 (6 bases). V was pared by 5 bases and J by 4 bases, with 18 bases between. Germline V gene sequence: CDR1 SGDLS, CDR2 YYNGEE. The CDR3 runs 15 residues.

The chain recombines TRBV10-1 with TRBJ1-4; the D gene is possibly TRBD1 (6 bases). With 2 bases removed from V and 7 bases from J, the gap between germline ends came to 8 bases. The CDR3 contains 13 residues. Germline V gives CDR1 WNHNN, CDR2 SYGVQD (reference sequence). The CDR3 sequence is CASSEDRFEKLFF. CDR3 nucleotides: TGCGCCAGCAGTGAGGACAGGTTTGAAAAACTGTTTTTT.

This clone was observed a few times. V usage is TRBV7-2 and J usage is TRBJ2-7; D is perhaps TRBD2 (5 bases). Germline V gene lookup returns CDR1 SGHTA and CDR2 FQGNSA. The V end was cut by 2 bases, the J end by 3 bases, with 11 bases between. The CDR3 is 14 amino acids. The DNA of the CDR3 is TGTGCCAGCAGCTTAAACCCCCGGGACTACGAGCAGTACTTC. This gives the protein CASSLNPRDYEQYF.

The rearrangement joins TRBV7-2 to TRBJ1-1, with a tentative D call TRBD1 (5 bases). Germline V gene lookup returns CDR1 SGHTA and CDR2 FQGNSA. The CDR3 has 11 residues. Trimming stripped 7 bases from V and 7 bases from J, with 10 bases between. CDR3 DNA: TGTGCCAGCAACCGGGACGGTGAAGCTTTCTTT. This translates into CASNRDGEAFF.

The chain uses TRBV10-2 and TRBJ1-2; weak D call: TRBD1 (5 bases). CDR1 is WSHSY and CDR2 is SAAADI in the germline V gene. This CDR3 contains 14 residues. V was clipped by 3 bases and J by 5 bases, with 13 bases between them. CDR3 in amino acids: CASSETGTDYGYTF. DNA for the CDR3: TGCGCCAGCAGTGAAACCGGGACGGATTATGGCTACACCTTC.

The rearrangement joins TRBV4-3 to TRBJ2-3, with TRBD2 as a possible D gene (7 bases). V was pared by 1 base and J by 3 bases, with 11 bases between. This CDR3 is 15 amino acids long. Germline-derived CDR1 and CDR2 are LGHNA and YSLEER. CDR3 DNA: TGCGCCAGCAGCCAAGTGGGGGGGCCGACAGATACGCAGTATTTT. The encoded protein is CASSQVGGPTDTQYF.

This rearrangement joins TRBV27 to TRBJ2-6; the D gene is possibly TRBD1 (6 bases). In germline, CDR1 is MNHEY, CDR2 SMNVEV (reference sequence). The CDR3 has 17 amino acids. The V gene lost 4 bases and the J gene lost 2 bases, with 15 bases spanning the gap. CDR3 nucleotide sequence: TGTGCCAGCAGTTCCCGTCAGGGGAAAGCTGGGGCCAACGTCCTGACTTTC. Translated, it gives CASSSRQGKAGANVLTF. Based on the CDR3 plus reference TRBV27 and TRBJ2-6, the full variable domain is EAQVTQNPRYLITVTGKKLTVTCSQNMNHEYMSWYRQDPGLGLRQIYYSMNVEVTDKGDVPEGYKVSRKEKRNFPLILESPSPNQTSLYFCASSSRQGKAGANVLTFGAGSRLTVL.

Details on this clone: This CDR3 is also generated by other DNA sequences in the sample. V and J are TRBV9 and TRBJ2-1, with TRBD2 identical over 10 bases. The CDR3 extends over 17 amino acids. Trimming took 0 bases from V and 2 from J; bases not matched to a gene: 5. In germline, CDR1 is SGDLS, CDR2 YYNGEE. The CDR3 sequence: CASSVGLAGAPYNEQFF. CDR3 DNA sequence: TGTGCCAGCAGCGTAGGGCTAGCGGGGGCCCCCTACAATGAGCAGTTCTTC.

This chain connects TRBV19 to TRBJ1-2; D not resolved. Per germline, CDR1 LNHDA and CDR2 SQIVND (reference sequence). This CDR3 has 12 amino acids. In DNA form, the CDR3 reads TGTGGGGAACTTCGGAGTTTACATGGCTACACCTTC. Translating gives CGELRSLHGYTF.

J is TRBJ1-5 and V is TRBV5-1; 9 nucleotides match TRBD1. Losses at the gene ends were 2 bases for V and 2 bases for J; bases not matched to a gene: 5. CDR1 and CDR2 (germline): SGHRS, YFSETQ. This CDR3 contains 16 residues. This CDR3 is CASSLTGGVGNQPQHF. The CDR3 DNA reads TGCGCCAGCAGCTTAACAGGGGGCGTCGGCAATCAGCCCCAGCATTTT.

V and J are TRBV7-9 and TRBJ1-4; D is perhaps TRBD1 (6 bases). The CDR3 sequence is 18 residues long. The ends were cut back, 5 bases at V and 2 bases at J, with 21 bases in the middle. Looked up from germline, CDR1 is SEHNR and CDR2 is FQNEAQ (reference sequence). The CDR3 region has the DNA TGTGCCAGCAGCATCCAACCGGGACACTCAGCCACTAATGAAAAACTGTTTTTT. As protein: CASSIQPGHSATNEKLFF.

The genes are TRBV7-8 and TRBJ2-7, with 8 bases identical to TRBD1. This CDR3 comprises 13 residues. Per germline, CDR1 SGHVS and CDR2 FQNEAQ. After removal of 5 bases from V and 5 bases from J, the junction contained 5 bases not matched to a gene. DNA of the CDR3: TGTGCCAGCAGCCTGACAGGGGCAAACGAGCAGTACTTC. It is translated as CASSLTGANEQYF.

There are a few counts of this clone. This sequence joins TRBV6-5 and TRBJ2-7, with 9 bases fitting TRBD1. J lost 3 bases, V lost 2 bases, and 2 bases had no gene match. The length of the CDR3 is 14 residues. The germline gives CDR1 MNHEY, CDR2 SVGAGI. The CDR3 spells CASSYVGQGYEQYF. The CDR3 DNA reads as TGTGCCAGCAGTTACGTGGGACAGGGCTACGAGCAGTACTTC.

This clone was detected a few times. This rearrangement joins TRBV19 to TRBJ2-2, with 7 bases lining up with TRBD1. The V gene's germline CDR1 is LNHDA and CDR2 SQIVND (reference sequence). V lost 4 bases, J lost 4 bases, and 9 bases stayed unmatched. CDR3 length equals 16 residues. The CDR3 loop reads CASSTGGQEVTGELFF. In nucleotides, the CDR3 is TGTGCCAGTAGTACCGGAGGACAGGAGGTCACCGGGGAGCTGTTTTTT.

The table lists this clone with a few counts. The CDR3 spells CASSYVRGMARGNQPQHF. CDR3 coding DNA: TGTGCCAGCAGCTACGTACGGGGGATGGCCAGGGGCAATCAGCCCCAGCATTTT. The chain combines TRBV5-8 with TRBJ1-5; D might be TRBD1 (5 bases). The CDR3 is 18 residues long. Trimming took off 3 bases at V and 2 bases at J, with 21 bases between the two ends. Germline assignment: CDR1 SGHTS and CDR2 YDEGEE.

This clone has more than one count but fewer than ten. For the CDR3, the DNA is TGTGCCAGCAGCGGGAGGAGCGGGGGAGAGACCCAGTACTTC. Its translation: CASSGRSGGETQYF. This chain uses TRBV21-1 with TRBJ2-5; the table's D gene call, TRBD2, was not cross checked with the DNA. TRBV21-1 is a listed pseudogene. The CDR3 length is 14 residues.

This clone was counted a few times. The gene calls are TRBV19 and TRBJ2-5; D is undetermined. With 3 bases removed from V and 2 bases from J, the gap between germline ends came to 10 bases. This CDR3 comprises 14 residues. Germline CDR1 and CDR2: LNHDA and SQIVND (reference sequence). The CDR3 sequence is CASSIVHSQETQYF. The DNA for the CDR3 is TGTGCCAGTAGTATTGTCCATTCTCAAGAGACCCAGTACTTC.